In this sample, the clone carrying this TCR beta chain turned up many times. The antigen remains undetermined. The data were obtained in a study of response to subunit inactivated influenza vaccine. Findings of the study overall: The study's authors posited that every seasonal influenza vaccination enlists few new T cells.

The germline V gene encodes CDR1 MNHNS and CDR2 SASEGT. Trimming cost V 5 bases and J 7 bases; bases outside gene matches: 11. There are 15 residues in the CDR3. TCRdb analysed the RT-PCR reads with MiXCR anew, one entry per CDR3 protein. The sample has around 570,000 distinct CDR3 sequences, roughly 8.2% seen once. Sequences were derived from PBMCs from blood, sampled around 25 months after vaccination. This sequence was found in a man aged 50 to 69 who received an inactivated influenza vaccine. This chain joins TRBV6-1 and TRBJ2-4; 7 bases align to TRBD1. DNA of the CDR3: TGTGCCAGCAGTCTGGACAGGCCGGACAGGAACATTCAGTACTTC. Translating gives CASSLDRPDRNIQYF.